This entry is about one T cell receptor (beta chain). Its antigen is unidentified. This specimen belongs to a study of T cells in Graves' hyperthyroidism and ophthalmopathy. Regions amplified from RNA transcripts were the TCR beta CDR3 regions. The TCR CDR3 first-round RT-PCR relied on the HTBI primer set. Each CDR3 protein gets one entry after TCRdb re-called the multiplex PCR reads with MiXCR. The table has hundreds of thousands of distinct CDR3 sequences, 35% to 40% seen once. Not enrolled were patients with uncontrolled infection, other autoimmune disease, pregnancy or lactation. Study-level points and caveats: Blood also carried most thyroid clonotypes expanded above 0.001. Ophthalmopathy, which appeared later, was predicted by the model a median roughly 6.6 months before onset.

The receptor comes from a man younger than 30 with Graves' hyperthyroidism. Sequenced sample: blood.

CDR3 bases: TGTGCCAGCAGATTTGGGACAGGAGGTCCCGGGGAGCTGTTTTTT. Amino acids: CASRFGTGGPGELFF. The gene calls are TRBV10-3 and TRBJ2-2; 8 bases line up with TRBD1. This CDR3 is built from 15 residues. The germline gives CDR1 ENHRY, CDR2 SYGVKD. V trimming: 10 bases; J trimming: 6 bases; junction bases outside the gene matches: 13.